The present T cell receptor (beta chain) was sequenced within a study of T cell responses to AZD1222 COVID-19 vaccine. Study-level points and caveats: The study found Spike-specific TCR breadth and depth rose after two AZD1222 doses. Unmutated variant regions reportedly attract nearly half of all spike-specific TCRs.

V was shortened by 8 bases and J by 2 bases, with 10 bases between the two germline ends. Per germline, CDR1 KGHSH and CDR2 LQKENI. The CDR3 extends over 12 amino acids. A note on this clone: Its antigen is unknown.

Using immunoSEQ multiplex PCR, the repertoire was profiled, and TCRdb retains in-frame clones only, with some absent. The data hold 91,000 or so clones, with about 94% observed a single time. Material: peripheral blood, obtained 28 days after the second AZD1222 dose. The genes are TRBV18 and TRBJ2-7; TRBD1 is a possible D gene (6 bases). This TCR was recovered from an adult who received the AZD1222 COVID-19 vaccine. The CDR3 nucleotides are TGTGCCAGCGCCAGGGACACCTACGAGCAGTACTTC. Translating it yields CASARDTYEQYF.